One sample yielded the 16 T cell receptor beta chains listed below, sequenced in a study of OX40 agonist ivuxolimab in advanced cancers. The protocol was immunoSEQ multiplex PCR, while the TCRdb copy is restricted to in-frame clones and leaves out a portion. The sample lists over 30,000 clones; around 80% were seen once. The sequences come from CD4+ or CD8+ T cells sorted from blood, collected in a trial of the OX40 agonist ivuxolimab. Receptor source: an adult with an advanced solid tumor such as melanoma, head and neck, liver or kidney cancer.

The CDR3 DNA sequence: TGTGCCAGCCGCCGGGACAACAAGGACGAGCAGTACTTC. It is translated as CASRRDNKDEQYF. The V gene is TRBV5-5, the J gene TRBJ2-7; tentative D call: TRBD1 (6 bases). CDR3 length: 13 residues. Germline CDR1 reads SGHKS; CDR2 reads YYEKEE (reference sequence). Between the trimmed V and J ends, which lost 7 bases and 5 bases, there was a span of 16 bases.

The chain is built from TRBV7-3 and TRBJ2-7; D assignment may be TRBD1 or TRBD2 (5 bases each). V lost 5 bases and J 6 bases, leaving 14 bases between the germline ends. Germline lookup yields CDR1 SGHTA and CDR2 FQGTGA. This CDR3 spans 13 amino acids. The CDR3: CASSPGRASEQYF. The CDR3 DNA reads TGTGCCAGCAGCCCGGGACGTGCGAGCGAGCAGTACTTC.

The rearrangement uses TRBV25-1 and TRBJ1-6; tentative D call: TRBD1 (5 bases). The CDR3 length is 16 residues. The germline CDR1 and CDR2 sequences are MGHDK and SYGVNS. Trimming took 1 base from V and 10 from J, leaving 17 bases between them. CDR3 DNA sequence: TGTGCCAGCAGTGAATTTGGCGGGGGTGGCAAGTCACCCCTCCACTTT. It codes for CASSEFGGGGKSPLHF.

The V call is TRBV18, the J call TRBJ1-1; D unresolved. CDR3 size: 14 residues. CDR1 is KGHSH and CDR2 is LQKENI in the germline V gene. V gave up 3 bases and J gave up 1 base, with 9 bases separating them. The CDR3 DNA is TGTGCCAGCTCACCGTCCGGGCAGAACACTGAAGCTTTCTTT. Translation: CASSPSGQNTEAFF.

This clone has more than one count but fewer than ten. The chain joins TRBV7-3 to TRBJ2-7, with D unresolved. The V and J ends lost 2 bases and 2 bases respectively, with 13 bases between them. CDR3 length equals 15 residues. Germline V gene sequence: CDR1 SGHTA, CDR2 FQGTGA. The CDR3 loop reads CASSLEPSNPYEQYF. DNA of the CDR3: TGTGCCAGCAGCTTAGAACCTAGTAACCCCTACGAGCAGTACTTC.

This chain links TRBV6-6 with TRBJ1-2; no clear D. V lost 6 bases and J lost 2, with 10 bases in between. Germline values: CDR1 MNHNY, CDR2 SVGAGI (reference sequence). The CDR3 has 13 residues. CDR3 residues: CASRLTENYGYTF. DNA of the CDR3: TGTGCCAGCAGGCTCACAGAAAACTATGGCTACACCTTC.

The chain uses TRBV5-6 and TRBJ2-1; no clear D. V was shortened by 5 bases and J by 3 bases, with 9 bases between the two germline ends. The CDR3 loop spans 13 amino acids. From germline, CDR1 is SGHDT and CDR2 YYEEEE. The CDR3 bases are TGTGCCAGCAGACGGGTGGGCTACAATGAGCAGTTCTTC. Protein product: CASRRVGYNEQFF.

CDR3 sequence (DNA): TGTGCCAGCAGCGGGACAGGGAAGAACACCGGGGAGCTGTTTTTT. Protein: CASSGTGKNTGELFF. The chain joins TRBV9 to TRBJ2-2; 8 bases align to TRBD1. The CDR3 covers 15 residues. CDR1 is SGDLS, CDR2 YYNGEE, per germline. V was pared by 3 bases and J by 1 base, with 2 bases of the junction left unmatched.

The chain carries TRBV6-5 and TRBJ2-5; possible D gene TRBD2, 6 bases. The CDR3 sequence is 13 residues long. The germline V gene has CDR1 MNHEY and CDR2 SVGAGI. Trimming removed 2 bases at V and 7 bases at J, with 11 bases between. CDR3 sequence (DNA): TGTGCCAGCAGTTACGCCCGAGCGGGGACCCAGTACTTC. Translated: CASSYARAGTQYF.

The chain uses TRBV7-3 and TRBJ1-1, with D possibly matching TRBD1 (6 bases). Germline CDR1 and CDR2: SGHTA and FQGTGA. This CDR3 spans 14 amino acids. Between the trimmed V and J ends, which lost 0 bases and 5 bases, there was a span of 10 bases. CDR3 protein: CASSLTGGNTEAFF. CDR3 DNA sequence: TGTGCCAGCAGCTTAACCGGGGGCAATACTGAAGCTTTCTTT.

V and J are TRBV27 and TRBJ1-4; D is uncertain. V was cut by 0 bases and J by 8 bases, with 16 bases left in between. The CDR3 consists of 16 residues. Germline loops: CDR1 MNHEY, CDR2 SMNVEV (reference sequence). Written as DNA, the CDR3 is TGTGCCAGCAGTTTATCGATGGGGTGGGTAGGAGAAAAACTGTTTTTT. Encoded protein: CASSLSMGWVGEKLFF.

The chain employs TRBV12-5 and TRBJ2-2; possible D gene TRBD1, 6 bases. The germline V gene encodes CDR1 LGHNT and CDR2 FRNRAP. CDR3 length: 15 amino acids. Deletions cut 7 bases from V and 2 bases from J, with 14 bases between. The CDR3 loop reads CASADGTFNTGELFF. The CDR3 DNA is TGTGCTAGTGCCGACGGGACATTTAACACCGGGGAGCTGTTTTTT.

The rearrangement uses TRBV19 and TRBJ2-1; D might be TRBD1 (6 bases). The V gene's germline CDR1 is LNHDA and CDR2 SQIVND (reference sequence). The CDR3 sequence is 15 residues long. Trimming cost V 1 base and J 2 bases, with 9 bases left between them. The CDR3 DNA sequence: TGTGCCAGTAGTATAGGACAGGCCGCCTACAATGAGCAGTTCTTC. It codes for CASSIGQAAYNEQFF.

The chain is built from TRBV4-1 and TRBJ2-1; 13 positions agree with TRBD2. Trimming took 2 bases from V and 7 from J; bases not matched to a gene: 5. The germline V gene has CDR1 MGHRA and CDR2 YSYEKL. This CDR3 comprises 16 residues. This CDR3 is CASSQPLAGGPNEQFF. In nucleotides, the CDR3 is TGCGCCAGCAGCCAACCACTAGCGGGAGGGCCGAATGAGCAGTTCTTC.

The CDR3 spells CASTNDRGHYEQYF. As DNA, the CDR3 is TGTGCCAGCACTAACGACAGGGGGCATTACGAGCAGTACTTC. The V call is TRBV7-3, the J call TRBJ2-7; 10 bases match TRBD1. Per germline, CDR1 SGHTA and CDR2 FQGTGA. The V segment lost 7 bases and the J segment 4 bases; nucleotides outside the gene matches: 7. This CDR3 region has 14 residues.

This chain uses TRBV6-1 with TRBJ2-5, with D possibly being TRBD1 (6 bases). CDR1 and CDR2 from the germline V gene are MNHNS and SASEGT. The V end was cut by 5 bases, the J end by 2 bases, with 6 bases between. The CDR3 has 12 residues. The CDR3 reads CASSQGQETQYF. The CDR3 region has the DNA TGTGCCAGCAGTCAGGGGCAAGAGACCCAGTACTTC.